Following are 14 T cell receptor beta chains from one sample sequenced in a study of CD8+ T cells in alopecia areata. Stated treatment: oral pan-JAK inhibitor, 5-10 mg twice daily. Extraction of RNA preceded its reverse transcription into cDNA, which served as the sequencing template. Clones were read by immunoSEQ multiplex PCR, and TCRdb kept only the in-frame ones, dropping some. Here the sample spans 98,000 or so clones, around 55% being singletons. The material was CD8+ T cells sorted from blood, obtained at week 4, from a patient treated with tofacitinib. These receptors originate from a human donor with alopecia areata.

V gene TRBV7-9 combines with J gene TRBJ1-1; D uncertain. CDR1 is SEHNR and CDR2 is FQNEAQ in the germline V gene (reference sequence). The V gene lost 4 bases and the J gene lost 0 bases, with 9 bases spanning the gap. This CDR3 has 14 amino acids. CDR3 sequence reads: CASSSRILNTEAFF. The CDR3 DNA sequence: TGTGCCAGCAGCTCGAGGATTCTGAACACTGAAGCTTTCTTT.

The rearrangement joins TRBV25-1 to TRBJ2-5; tentatively, D is TRBD1 (5 bases). Germline lookup yields CDR1 MGHDK and CDR2 SYGVNS. V lost 8 bases to trimming and J lost 14 bases, with 18 bases between them. The CDR3 spans 11 residues. The DNA of the CDR3 is TGTGCCAGCCAATGGGGCTACGTTTCCTACTTC. Its protein is CASQWGYVSYF.

This clone occurred a few times. This chain connects TRBV6-5 to TRBJ1-1; D might be TRBD1 (5 bases). Trimming pared 0 bases from V and 9 bases from J, leaving 14 bases between. Germline V lookup: CDR1 MNHEY, CDR2 SVGAGI. The CDR3 runs to 14 residues. Written as DNA, the CDR3 is TGTGCCAGCAGTTACTCGACCCCGGGGCCCCAAGCTTTCTTT. Its protein is CASSYSTPGPQAFF.

V gene TRBV19 combines with J gene TRBJ2-7, with a possible D match to TRBD1 (7 bases). The V gene's germline CDR1 is LNHDA and CDR2 SQIVND (reference sequence). V was trimmed by 6 bases and J by 7 bases, leaving 13 bases between them. The CDR3 is made up of 12 amino acids. As DNA, the CDR3 is TGTGCCAGTAGCCACTCAGGGGGGGAGCAGTACTTC. Encoded protein: CASSHSGGEQYF.

The V and J genes are TRBV29-1 and TRBJ1-2; maybe TRBD1 (5 bases). CDR1 and CDR2 (germline): SQVTM, ANQGSEA. V was clipped by 0 bases and J by 8 bases, with 13 bases between them. The CDR3 runs 13 residues. CDR3: CSVEEVSWGGYTF. CDR3 in DNA: TGCAGCGTTGAAGAAGTCTCCTGGGGCGGCTACACCTTC. The entire variable domain, with the rest obtained from reference TRBV29-1 and TRBJ1-2, is as follows: SAVISQKPSRDICQRGTSLTIQCQVDSQVTMMFWYRQQPGQSLTLIATANQGSEATYESGFVIDKFPISRPNLTFSTLTVSNMSPEDSSIYLCSVEEVSWGGYTFGSGTRLTVV.

The chain is built from TRBV30 and TRBJ1-4, with TRBD1 matching 8 bases. Germline trimming cut 3 bases from V and 7 bases from J; bases unmatched to any gene: 10. This CDR3 is built from 15 residues. Germline CDR1 and CDR2: GTSNPN and SVGIG (reference sequence). The CDR3 spells CAWRRTGMFGEKLFF. CDR3 DNA: TGTGCCTGGAGGCGGACAGGGATGTTTGGTGAAAAACTGTTTTTT.

The chain combines TRBV27 with TRBJ2-7, with D tentatively TRBD2 (6 bases). Trimming stripped 6 bases from V and 1 base from J, with 13 bases between. The CDR3 has 14 residues. The V gene's germline CDR1 is MNHEY and CDR2 SMNVEV (reference sequence). The CDR3 sequence: CASSSLAGSYEQYF. The CDR3 nucleotides are TGTGCCAGCAGCAGTCTCGCGGGGTCCTACGAGCAGTACTTC.

The chain carries TRBV7-9 and TRBJ2-7; TRBD2 agrees at 7 bases. V was clipped by 5 bases and J by 7 bases; unmatched bases: 5. This CDR3 comprises 12 residues. The germline V gene has CDR1 SEHNR and CDR2 FQNEAQ (reference sequence). Here the CDR3 reads CASSVTGGEQYF. Written as DNA, the CDR3 is TGTGCCAGCAGCGTAACGGGGGGAGAGCAGTACTTC.

This clone was detected only a few times. The rearrangement joins TRBV29-1 to TRBJ1-1; D is possibly TRBD1 (6 bases). The CDR3 totals 20 residues. CDR1 is SQVTM, CDR2 ANQGSEA, per germline. With 6 bases removed from V and 0 bases from J, the gap between germline ends came to 32 bases. The CDR3 sequence is CSVGNTDRNGEDPMNTEAFF. The CDR3 coding sequence is TGCAGCGTAGGAAATACGGACAGAAACGGAGAGGACCCCATGAACACTGAAGCTTTCTTT.

V usage is TRBV4-2 and J usage is TRBJ2-5; D tentatively fits TRBD1 or TRBD2 (8 bases each). This CDR3 region has 23 residues. The V end lost 4 bases, the J end lost 5 bases, and 41 bases lay between the germline ends. Germline assignment: CDR1 LGHNA and CDR2 YNFKEQ. CDR3 sequence: CASSPHADRESRPGGPPAETQYF. DNA of the CDR3: TGTGCCAGCAGCCCGCATGCGGACAGGGAGTCCCGTCCGGGAGGGCCTCCTGCGGAGACCCAGTACTTC.

The chain uses TRBV29-1 and TRBJ1-1; 8 bases line up with TRBD1. The V and J ends lost 6 bases and 5 bases, in that order; junction bases with no gene match: 8. The germline V gene has CDR1 SQVTM and CDR2 ANQGSEA. The CDR3 sequence is 13 residues long. The CDR3 sequence is CSVVQGAKTEAFF. CDR3 nucleotide sequence: TGCAGCGTCGTTCAGGGGGCAAAAACTGAAGCTTTCTTT. Together with reference TRBV29-1 and TRBJ1-1, the CDR3 gives the full variable domain: SAVISQKPSRDICQRGTSLTIQCQVDSQVTMMFWYRQQPGQSLTLIATANQGSEATYESGFVIDKFPISRPNLTFSTLTVSNMSPEDSSIYLCSVVQGAKTEAFFGQGTRLTVV.

The J gene is TRBJ1-1, the V gene TRBV10-3; D unclear. This CDR3 has 13 residues. From germline, CDR1 is ENHRY and CDR2 SYGVKD. Deletions cut 5 bases from V and 1 base from J, with 8 bases between. The CDR3 loop is CAISLDGNTEAFF. The CDR3 nucleotides are TGTGCCATCAGTTTAGACGGGAACACTGAAGCTTTCTTT.

The J gene is TRBJ2-7, the V gene TRBV2; the D gene is possibly TRBD2 (5 bases). Germline V gene lookup returns CDR1 SNHLY and CDR2 FYNNEI. The CDR3 has 13 residues. V lost 5 bases to trimming and J lost 2 bases, with 10 bases between them. CDR3 residues: CASSYGETYEQYF. CDR3 DNA sequence: TGTGCCAGCAGTTACGGGGAAACCTACGAGCAGTACTTC.

J is TRBJ2-1 and V is TRBV9, with D perhaps matching TRBD2 (5 bases). Trimming removed 3 bases from V and 7 bases from J, with 14 bases in between. There are 14 residues in the CDR3. The germline gives CDR1 SGDLS, CDR2 YYNGEE. CDR3 bases: TGTGCCAGCAGCGAGACTGGGAGTGTTAATGAGCAGTTCTTC. Translated, it gives CASSETGSVNEQFF.